The table lists the clone carrying this T cell receptor beta chain with a few counts. The data are from a study of T cell changes during pregnancy in multiple sclerosis. TCRdb's copy holds only in-frame clones and misses some; the assay was immunoSEQ multiplex PCR. The table records 45,000 to 50,000 clones, 85% to 95% of them present only once. V lost 7 bases, J lost 8 bases, and 13 bases lay in between. CDR1 is SGHRS and CDR2 is YFSETQ in the germline V gene. The CDR3 runs to 13 residues. This TCR derives from a female donor in good health, enrolled as a control in a pregnancy study. The chain combines TRBV5-1 with TRBJ1-6; D ambiguous. This specimen consisted of CD4+ T cells from peripheral blood mononuclear cells, obtained in the second trimester of pregnancy. The DNA for the CDR3 is TGCGCCAGCGGGAGCGAGCTAGATTCACCCCTCCACTTT. This codes for CASGSELDSPLHF.